A single T cell receptor beta chain is shown here with its context. The sample belongs to a study of graft-versus-host responses after intestinal transplantation. Study-wide background: Recipients were all induced with anti-thymocyte globulin, then given tacrolimus and steroids for two to three years.

V lost 6 bases to trimming and J lost 1 base, with 19 bases between them. Germline V gene sequence: CDR1 LGHNT, CDR2 FRNRAP. The CDR3 spans 17 residues. The assay was immunoSEQ multiplex PCR, and TCRdb's table has in-frame clones only and misses some. The repertoire holds 6,500 to 9,500 clones, about nine tenths seen once, with nearly 1.5% in the top ten. The clonotype comes from a human patient who received an intestinal transplant, so some T cells may come from the graft donor. The source material was PBMCs, sampled around 30 days after intestinal transplant. This chain links TRBV12-5 with TRBJ2-4; unclear D gene. DNA of the CDR3: TGTGCTAGTGGGCCCTTACCCAGGACCCATGCCAAAAACATTCAGTACTTC. As protein: CASGPLPRTHAKNIQYF.